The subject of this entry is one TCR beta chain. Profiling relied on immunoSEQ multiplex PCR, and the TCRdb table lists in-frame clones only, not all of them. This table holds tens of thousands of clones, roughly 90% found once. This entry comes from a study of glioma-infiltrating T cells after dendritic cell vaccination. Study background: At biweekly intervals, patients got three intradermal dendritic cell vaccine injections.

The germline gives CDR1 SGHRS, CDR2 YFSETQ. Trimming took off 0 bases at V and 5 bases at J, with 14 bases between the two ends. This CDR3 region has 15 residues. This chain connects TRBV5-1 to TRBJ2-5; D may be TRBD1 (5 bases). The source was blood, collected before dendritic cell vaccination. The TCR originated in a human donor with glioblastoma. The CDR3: CASSLDPGRMETQYF. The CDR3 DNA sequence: TGCGCCAGCAGCTTGGACCCAGGGCGAATGGAGACCCAGTACTTC.